These 9 T cell receptor beta chains originate from one sample sequenced in a study of T-cell reconstitution after alpha-beta-depleted transplantation in children. Library preparation (for TCRbeta) was performed with unique molecular identifiers. TCRdb processed the PCR reads anew with MiXCR; each CDR3 protein has one entry. The sample includes 500,000 to 750,000 distinct CDR3 sequences, 10% to 15% seen only once; the top ten take 2.2%. Sequencing was performed on PBMCs, mostly from graft donor cells, taken 360 days after TCRalphabeta/CD19-depleted stem cell transplant. The source of these receptors is a male patient under 18 who had a stem cell transplant for acute myeloid leukemia, so the T cells may come from the graft donor.

This rearrangement joins TRBV27 to TRBJ2-7; TRBD1 aligns across 7 bases. The CDR3 sequence is 13 residues long. Germline loops: CDR1 MNHEY, CDR2 SMNVEV (reference sequence). V dropped 4 bases and J dropped 3; count of bases not matched to a gene: 3. The CDR3 loop is CASSSGQRYEQYF. The CDR3 coding sequence is TGTGCCAGCAGTTCGGGACAGCGCTACGAGCAGTACTTC.

The chain uses TRBV6-5 and TRBJ1-2; no reliable D call. Germline CDR1 reads MNHEY; CDR2 reads SVGAGI. The CDR3 totals 11 residues. V gave up 8 bases and J gave up 4 bases, with 8 bases separating them. CDR3 loop: CASEGGYGYTF. CDR3 nucleotide sequence: TGTGCCAGCGAAGGCGGCTATGGCTACACCTTC.

This clonotype was seen ten or more times. The chain combines TRBV28 with TRBJ2-7, with D perhaps given as TRBD1 or TRBD2 (5 bases each). The germline V gene has CDR1 MDHEN and CDR2 SYDVKM. CDR3 length equals 16 residues. V lost 5 bases to trimming and J lost 0 bases, with 17 bases between them. The CDR3 protein is CASSQPPWGSSYEQYF. CDR3 nucleotides: TGTGCCAGCAGTCAACCACCGTGGGGGTCCTCCTACGAGCAGTACTTC.

This clonotype was counted at least ten times. This chain uses TRBV21-1 with TRBJ2-1; the table's TRBD1 call for D was not verified on the DNA. TRBV21-1 is termed a pseudogene. The CDR3 spans 17 residues. CDR3 protein: CASSKARNPTPWDEQFF. For the CDR3, the DNA is TGTGCCAGCAGCAAAGCACGGAACCCGACCCCTTGGGATGAGCAGTTCTTC.

For the CDR3, the DNA is TGTGCCAGCAGTTTAGGGGGACTAGCGGGATGGTGGGGCAATGAGCAGTTCTTC. Its translation is CASSLGGLAGWWGNEQFF. The rearrangement joins TRBV28 to TRBJ2-1; TRBD2 aligns across 13 bases. CDR3 size: 18 residues. V trimming: 2 bases; J trimming: 6 bases; junction bases outside the gene matches: 10. Germline assignment: CDR1 MDHEN and CDR2 SYDVKM. The whole variable domain, remainder taken from reference TRBV28 and TRBJ2-1, is DVKVTQSSRYLVKRTGEKVFLECVQDMDHENMFWYRQDPGLGLRLIYFSYDVKMKEKGDIPEGYSVSREKKERFSLILESASTNQTSMYLCASSLGGLAGWWGNEQFFGPGTRLTVL.

The chain carries TRBV7-9 and TRBJ1-6, with 8 bases fitting TRBD1. This CDR3 spans 17 amino acids. Germline values: CDR1 SEHNR, CDR2 FQNEAQ (reference sequence). After removal of 4 bases from V and 7 bases from J, the junction contained 12 bases not matched to a gene. The CDR3 DNA follows: TGTGCCAGCAGCTCACTCCCCGGTGGGACAGGCAATTCACCCCTCCACTTT. As protein: CASSSLPGGTGNSPLHF.

This clonotype was seen at least ten times. The V gene is TRBV28, the J gene TRBJ2-1, with 11 bases lining up with TRBD2. Trimming took 5 bases from V and 6 from J; bases not matched to a gene: 6. Per germline, CDR1 MDHEN and CDR2 SYDVKM. The CDR3 covers 15 residues. The CDR3 DNA sequence: TGTGCCAGCAGTCCCCCGGGACTAGCGGTCAATGAGCAGTTCTTC. It codes for CASSPPGLAVNEQFF.

The rearrangement links TRBV4-1 to TRBJ2-7; 9 nucleotides match TRBD1. The CDR3 contains 20 residues. Germline V gene data show CDR1 as MGHRA and CDR2 as YSYEKL. J gave up 0 bases and V 1 base, and 16 bases lay outside the gene matches. CDR3: CASSQAITRPGTGISYEQYF. CDR3 nucleotides: TGCGCCAGCAGCCAAGCTATCACCCGACCAGGGACAGGGATCTCCTACGAGCAGTACTTC.

Ten or more counts support this clonotype. This sequence joins TRBV2 and TRBJ2-7, with D perhaps matching TRBD2 (5 bases). Per germline, CDR1 SNHLY and CDR2 FYNNEI. This CDR3 is built from 17 residues. V was cut by 4 bases and J by 3 bases, with 22 bases left in between. CDR3 amino acids: CASSADGRELIIYEQYF. CDR3 DNA sequence: TGTGCCAGCAGTGCTGATGGGAGAGAGCTCATCATCTACGAGCAGTACTTC.